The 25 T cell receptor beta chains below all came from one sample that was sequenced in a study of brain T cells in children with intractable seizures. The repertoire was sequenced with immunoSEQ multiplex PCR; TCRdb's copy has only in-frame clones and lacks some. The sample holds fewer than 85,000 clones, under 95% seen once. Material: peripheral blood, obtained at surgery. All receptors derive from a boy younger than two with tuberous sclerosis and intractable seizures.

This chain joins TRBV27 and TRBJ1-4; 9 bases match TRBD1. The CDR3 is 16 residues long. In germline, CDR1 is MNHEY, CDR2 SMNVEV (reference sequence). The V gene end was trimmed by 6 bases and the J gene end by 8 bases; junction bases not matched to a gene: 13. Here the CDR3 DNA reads TGTGCCAGCAGGCCTACCGGGACAGGGTTTTACGAAAAACTGTTTTTT. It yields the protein CASRPTGTGFYEKLFF.

The CDR3 reads CASSLSHGNQPQHF. Written as DNA, the CDR3 is TGTGCCAGCAGCTTATCTCATGGCAATCAGCCCCAGCATTTT. The rearrangement joins TRBV7-2 to TRBJ1-5; the D is unclear. Trimming took off 2 bases at V and 2 bases at J, with 7 bases between the two ends. The CDR3 is 14 amino acids. CDR1 SGHTA and CDR2 FQGNSA come from the germline V gene. The entire variable domain, with the rest obtained from reference TRBV7-2 and TRBJ1-5, is as follows: GAGVSQSPSNKVTEKGKDVELRCDPISGHTALYWYRQSLGQGLEFLIYFQGNSAPDKSGLPSDRFSAERTGGSVSTLTIQRTQQEDSAVYLCASSLSHGNQPQHFGDGTRLSIL.

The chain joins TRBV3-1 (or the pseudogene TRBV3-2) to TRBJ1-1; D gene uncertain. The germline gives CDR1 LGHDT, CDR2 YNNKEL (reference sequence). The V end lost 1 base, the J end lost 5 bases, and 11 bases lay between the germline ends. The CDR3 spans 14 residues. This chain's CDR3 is CASSQGDMWTEAFF. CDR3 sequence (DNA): TGTGCCAGCAGCCAAGGTGACATGTGGACTGAAGCTTTCTTT.

This CDR3 is CASSEFTGNYGYTF. CDR3 bases: TGTGCCAGCAGTGAATTCACAGGAAACTATGGCTACACCTTC. The genes are TRBV6-1 and TRBJ1-2; D may be TRBD1 (5 bases). Trimming removed 2 bases at V and 2 bases at J, with 9 bases between. This CDR3 has 14 residues. Looked up from germline, CDR1 is MNHNS and CDR2 is SASEGT.

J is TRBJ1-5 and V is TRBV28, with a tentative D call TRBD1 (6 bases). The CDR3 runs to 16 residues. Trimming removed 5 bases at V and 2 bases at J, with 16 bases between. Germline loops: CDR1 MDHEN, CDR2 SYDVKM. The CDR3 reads CASSRRGAMRNQPQHF. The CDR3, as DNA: TGTGCCAGCAGTAGACGGGGGGCGATGCGCAATCAGCCCCAGCATTTT.

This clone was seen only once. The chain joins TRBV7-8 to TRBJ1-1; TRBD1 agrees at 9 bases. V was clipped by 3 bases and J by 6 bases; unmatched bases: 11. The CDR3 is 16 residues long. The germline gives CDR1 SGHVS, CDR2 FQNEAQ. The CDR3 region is CASSFRDREKIAEAFF. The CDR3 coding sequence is TGTGCCAGCAGCTTTCGGGACAGGGAAAAAATCGCTGAAGCTTTCTTT.

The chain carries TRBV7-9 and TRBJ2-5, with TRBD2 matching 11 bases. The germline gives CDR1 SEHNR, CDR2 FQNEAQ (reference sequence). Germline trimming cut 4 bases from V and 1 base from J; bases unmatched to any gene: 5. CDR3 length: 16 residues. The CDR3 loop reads CASSSILAGAQETQYF. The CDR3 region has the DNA TGTGCCAGCAGCTCGATACTAGCGGGGGCCCAAGAGACCCAGTACTTC.

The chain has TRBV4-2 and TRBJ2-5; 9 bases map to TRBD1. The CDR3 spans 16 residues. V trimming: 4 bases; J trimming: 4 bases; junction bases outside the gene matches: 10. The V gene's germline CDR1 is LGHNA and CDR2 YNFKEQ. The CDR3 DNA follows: TGTGCCAGCAGCCTAAAACAGGGGGCGGTCGTAGAGACCCAGTACTTC. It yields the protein CASSLKQGAVVETQYF.

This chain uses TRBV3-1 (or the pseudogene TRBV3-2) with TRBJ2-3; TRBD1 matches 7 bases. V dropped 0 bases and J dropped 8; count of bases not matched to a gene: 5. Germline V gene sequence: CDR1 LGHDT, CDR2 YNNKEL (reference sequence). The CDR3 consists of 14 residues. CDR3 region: CASSQDKGAGTQYF. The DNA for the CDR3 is TGTGCCAGCAGCCAAGATAAGGGGGCCGGTACGCAGTATTTT.

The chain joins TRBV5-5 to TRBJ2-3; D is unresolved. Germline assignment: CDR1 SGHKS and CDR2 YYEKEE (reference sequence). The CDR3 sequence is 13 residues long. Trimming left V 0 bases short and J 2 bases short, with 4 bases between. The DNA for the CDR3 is TGTGCCAGCAGCTTGGGACTCACAGATACGCAGTATTTT. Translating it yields CASSLGLTDTQYF.

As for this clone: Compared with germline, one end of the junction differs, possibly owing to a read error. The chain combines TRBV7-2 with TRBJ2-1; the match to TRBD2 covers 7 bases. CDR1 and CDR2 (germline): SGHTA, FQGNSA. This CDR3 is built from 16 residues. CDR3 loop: CASSLAGGRLGNGQFF. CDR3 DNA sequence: TGTGCCAGCAGCTTAGCGGGGGGGAGATTGGGCAATGGGCAGTTCTTC.

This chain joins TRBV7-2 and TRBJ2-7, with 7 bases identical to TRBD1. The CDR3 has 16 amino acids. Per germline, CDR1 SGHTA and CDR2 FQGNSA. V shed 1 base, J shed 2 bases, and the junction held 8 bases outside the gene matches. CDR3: CASSLVGTVNAYEQYF. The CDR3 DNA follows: TGTGCCAGCAGCTTAGTGGGGACAGTGAACGCCTACGAGCAGTACTTC.

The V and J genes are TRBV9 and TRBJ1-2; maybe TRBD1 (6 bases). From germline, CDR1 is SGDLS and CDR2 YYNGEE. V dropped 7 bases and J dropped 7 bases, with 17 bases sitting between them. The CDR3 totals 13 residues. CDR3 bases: TGTGCCAGCGCCCGGACAGAGTCAGTTGGCTACACCTTC. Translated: CASARTESVGYTF.

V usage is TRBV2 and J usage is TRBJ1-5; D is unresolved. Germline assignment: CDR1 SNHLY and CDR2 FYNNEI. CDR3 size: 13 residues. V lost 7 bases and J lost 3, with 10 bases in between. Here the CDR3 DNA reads TGTGCCAGCATGCAGGAATTCAATCAGCCCCAGCATTTT. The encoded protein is CASMQEFNQPQHF.

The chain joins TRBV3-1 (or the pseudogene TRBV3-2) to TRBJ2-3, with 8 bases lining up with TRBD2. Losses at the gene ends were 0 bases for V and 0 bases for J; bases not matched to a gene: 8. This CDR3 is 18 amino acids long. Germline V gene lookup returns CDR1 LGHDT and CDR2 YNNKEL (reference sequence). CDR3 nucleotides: TGTGCCAGCAGCCAAGATCGCCTAGCGGGTCGTAGCACAGATACGCAGTATTTT. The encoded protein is CASSQDRLAGRSTDTQYF.

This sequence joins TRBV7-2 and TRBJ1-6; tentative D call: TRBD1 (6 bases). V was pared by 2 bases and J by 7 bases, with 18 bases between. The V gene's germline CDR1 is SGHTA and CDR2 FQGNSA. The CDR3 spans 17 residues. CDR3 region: CASSLFASGGTNSPLHF. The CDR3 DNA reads TGTGCCAGCAGCTTATTTGCGTCGGGGGGCACAAATTCACCCCTCCACTTT.

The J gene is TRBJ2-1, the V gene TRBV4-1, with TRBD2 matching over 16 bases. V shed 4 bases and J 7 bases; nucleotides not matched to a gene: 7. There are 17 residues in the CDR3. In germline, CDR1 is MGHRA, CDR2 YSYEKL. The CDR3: CASSRGTSGRARNEQFF. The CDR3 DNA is TGCGCCAGCAGCCGAGGGACTAGCGGGAGGGCGAGGAATGAGCAGTTCTTC.

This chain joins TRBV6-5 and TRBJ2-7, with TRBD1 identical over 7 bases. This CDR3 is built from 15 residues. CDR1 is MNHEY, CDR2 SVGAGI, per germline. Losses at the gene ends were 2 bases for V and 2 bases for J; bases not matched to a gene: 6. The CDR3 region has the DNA TGTGCCAGCAGTTACCGACAGGGCCATCCCTACGAGCAGTACTTC. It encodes CASSYRQGHPYEQYF.

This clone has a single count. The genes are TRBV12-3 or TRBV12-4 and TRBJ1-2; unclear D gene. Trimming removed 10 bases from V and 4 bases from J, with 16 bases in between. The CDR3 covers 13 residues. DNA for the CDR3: TGTGCCACCGCAGGAGGTCTCGGCTATGGCTACACCTTC. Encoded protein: CATAGGLGYGYTF.

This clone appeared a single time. The CDR3 bases are TGTGCCAGCAGTTCGACAGTCATGAACACTGAAGCTTTCTTT. It encodes CASSSTVMNTEAFF. The V gene is TRBV28, the J gene TRBJ1-1, with D maybe TRBD1 (5 bases). V was trimmed by 4 bases and J by 0 bases, leaving 9 bases between them. The CDR3 consists of 14 residues. Germline CDR1 and CDR2: MDHEN and SYDVKM.

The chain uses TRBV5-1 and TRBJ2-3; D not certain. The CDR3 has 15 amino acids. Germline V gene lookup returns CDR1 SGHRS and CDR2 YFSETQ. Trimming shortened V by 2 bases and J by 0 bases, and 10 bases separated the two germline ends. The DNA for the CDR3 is TGCGCCAGCAGCTTCCTACGGCCTAGCACAGATACGCAGTATTTT. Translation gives CASSFLRPSTDTQYF. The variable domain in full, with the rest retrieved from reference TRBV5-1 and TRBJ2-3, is KAGVTQTPRYLIKTRGQQVTLSCSPISGHRSVSWYQQTPGQGLQFLFEYFSETQRNKGNFPGRFSGRQFSNSRSEMNVSTLELGDSALYLCASSFLRPSTDTQYFGPGTRLTVL.

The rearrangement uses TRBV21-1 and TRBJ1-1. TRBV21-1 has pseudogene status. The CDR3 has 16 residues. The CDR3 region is CASIGRGPIEVTEAFF. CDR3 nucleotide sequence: TGTGCCAGCATTGGACGGGGTCCGATAGAGGTCACTGAAGCTTTCTTT.

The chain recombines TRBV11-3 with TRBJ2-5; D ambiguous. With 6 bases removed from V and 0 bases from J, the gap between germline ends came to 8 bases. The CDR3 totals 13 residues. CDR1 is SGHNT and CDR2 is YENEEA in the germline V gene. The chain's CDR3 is CASRGRDQETQYF. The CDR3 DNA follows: TGTGCCAGCAGAGGTAGAGACCAAGAGACCCAGTACTTC.

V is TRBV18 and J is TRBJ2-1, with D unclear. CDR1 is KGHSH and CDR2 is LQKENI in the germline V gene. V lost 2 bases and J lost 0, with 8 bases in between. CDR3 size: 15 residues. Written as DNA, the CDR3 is TGTGCCAGCTCACCAAGTCCCGGCTCCTACAATGAGCAGTTCTTC. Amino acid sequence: CASSPSPGSYNEQFF.

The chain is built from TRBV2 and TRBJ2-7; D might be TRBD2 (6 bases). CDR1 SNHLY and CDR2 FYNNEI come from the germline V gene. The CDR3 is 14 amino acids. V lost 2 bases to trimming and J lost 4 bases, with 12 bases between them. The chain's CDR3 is CASSERGTAYEQYF. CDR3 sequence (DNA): TGTGCCAGCAGTGAACGGGGGACGGCATACGAGCAGTACTTC.